Listed here is a single T cell receptor (beta chain). Primers for the PCR totalled 60 Vbeta and 13 Jbeta. Using immunoSEQ multiplex PCR, the repertoire was profiled, and TCRdb retains in-frame clones only, with some absent. The profile shows 150,000 to 200,000 clones, roughly 80% of them singletons. This CDR3 spans 13 amino acids. The germline gives CDR1 SNHLY, CDR2 FYNNEI. Trimming cost V 4 bases and J 2 bases, with 8 bases left between them. The data were obtained in a study of cytomegalovirus exposure and HLA in healthy donors. Healthy donors of bone marrow made up the group. The gene calls are TRBV2 and TRBJ1-2, with D possibly TRBD1 on 5 matching bases. What was sequenced was PBMCs. This receptor was obtained from a woman in her forties in good health and CMV-seronegative. The CDR3 DNA reads TGTGCCAGCAGTGCGACAGAAAACTATGGCTACACCTTC. This sequence encodes CASSATENYGYTF.